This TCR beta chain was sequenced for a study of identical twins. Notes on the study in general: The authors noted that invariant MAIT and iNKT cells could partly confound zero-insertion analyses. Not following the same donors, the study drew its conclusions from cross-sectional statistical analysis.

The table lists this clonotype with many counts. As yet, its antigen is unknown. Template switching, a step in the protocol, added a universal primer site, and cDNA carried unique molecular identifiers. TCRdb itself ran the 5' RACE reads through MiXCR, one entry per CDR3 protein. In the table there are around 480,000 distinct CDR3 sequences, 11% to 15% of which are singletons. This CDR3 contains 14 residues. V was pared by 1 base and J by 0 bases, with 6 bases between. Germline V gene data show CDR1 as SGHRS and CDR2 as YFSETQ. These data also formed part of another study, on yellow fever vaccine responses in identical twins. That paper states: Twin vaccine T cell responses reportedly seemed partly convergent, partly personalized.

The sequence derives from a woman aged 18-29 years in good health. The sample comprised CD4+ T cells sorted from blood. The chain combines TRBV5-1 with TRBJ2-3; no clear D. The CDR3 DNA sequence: TGCGCCAGCAGCTTGTACAGCAGCACAGATACGCAGTATTTT. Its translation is CASSLYSSTDTQYF.